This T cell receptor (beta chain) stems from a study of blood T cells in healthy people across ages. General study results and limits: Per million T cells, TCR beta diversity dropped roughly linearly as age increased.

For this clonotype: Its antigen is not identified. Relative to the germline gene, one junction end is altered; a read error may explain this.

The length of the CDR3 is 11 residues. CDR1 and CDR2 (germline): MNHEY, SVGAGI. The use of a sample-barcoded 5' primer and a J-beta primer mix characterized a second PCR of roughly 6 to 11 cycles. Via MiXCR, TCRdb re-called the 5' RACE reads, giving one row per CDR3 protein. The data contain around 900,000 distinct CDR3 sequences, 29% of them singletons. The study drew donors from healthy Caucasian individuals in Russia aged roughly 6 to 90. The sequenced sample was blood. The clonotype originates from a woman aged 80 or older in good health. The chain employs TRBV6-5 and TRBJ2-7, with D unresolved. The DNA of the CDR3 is TGTGCCAGCAGTTACTCGGACGAACAGTACTTC. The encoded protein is CASSYSDEQYF.